This TCR beta chain was profiled in a study of T cells in Graves' hyperthyroidism and ophthalmopathy. Study context: The initial diagnosis was the point when peripheral blood was collected, ahead of any treatment.

The V gene's germline CDR1 is MNHEY and CDR2 SMNVEV (reference sequence). V was clipped by 3 bases and J by 5 bases; unmatched bases: 5. The CDR3 loop spans 15 amino acids. This clonotype was recorded at least ten times. TCR beta CDR3 regions were amplified from RNA. The HTBI primer set was used in a first-round RT-PCR of the TCR CDR3. TCRdb reprocessed the multiplex PCR reads via MiXCR and lists one record per CDR3 protein. Counted here are 350,000 to 450,000 distinct CDR3 sequences, approximately 13% occurring once; the ten biggest clones make up more than 9.5%. Source material: blood. The chain couples TRBV27 to TRBJ1-4, with TRBD1 matching 8 bases. The origin of this receptor is a woman between 55 and 75 years old with Graves' hyperthyroidism. Here the CDR3 reads CASSLLQGGNEKLFF. In nucleotides, the CDR3 is TGTGCCAGCAGTTTGTTACAGGGGGGAAATGAAAAACTGTTTTTT.